This TCR beta chain was recovered during a study of CD8 T cells in Susac syndrome (dated by TCRdb to about 2019). About the full investigation: Of the Susac syndrome patients who were sequenced, more than five had clinically active disease and about 8 were in clinical remission. Susac syndrome patients were therapy-naive, on corticosteroids (some also receiving IVIg), or on IVIg alone at blood withdrawal. Repertoire sequencing was used to test whether CD8+ T cell activation and differentiation in Susac syndrome was antigen driven. General conclusions and limits of the study: The number of individuals in the TCR sequencing and HLA analysis was recognized as being relatively small. In patients with Susac syndrome, the CD4+ T cell repertoire showed no detectable clonal expansion.

RNA was extracted using the RNeasy kit, and about 0.5 to 1 ug of the RNA was reverse transcribed with random hexamers. TCR beta CDR3 regions were amplified with the immunoSEQ multiplex PCR assay covering 54 Vbeta and 13 Jbeta segments. PCR amplification bias was corrected using a synthetic template baseline for primer optimization and computational correction. The paper's processing steps were these. Reads were annotated to V, D and J genes per IMGT and analyzed with immunoSEQ Analyzer, keeping only productive sequences. Clonality was computed as one minus Shannon entropy normalized by log2 of the number of productive unique sequences. For each patient and control, public and private clones were evaluated within the 100 most prevalent clones. Clones were defined as Susac-specific when absent from the healthy and MS cohorts, from fewer than 1,200 published viral clones and from other ImmuneACCESS disease sequences. TCRdb cleaned the public reads at Q25 with fastp, built clones with MiXCR and kept in-frame beta chains. Rows are combined by CDR3 protein, so each entry shows the most common genes and DNA. TCRdb, not the original authors, processed these V and J calls. The sample yields 110,000 to 150,000 distinct CDR3 sequences; approximately 94% were counted once. The leading ten clones occupy about 0.08% of the sample.

Peripheral blood CD8+ and CD4+ T cells from healthy donors, Susac syndrome patients and multiple sclerosis patients were profiled using high-throughput TCR beta sequencing. Recently defined diagnostic criteria for definite or probable disease were met by the Susac syndrome patients. Bulk CD8+ and CD4+ T cells were purified by magnetic negative isolation, while CD8+ TEMRA cells were enriched using FACS. Blood was drawn into EDTA tubes, processed within 24 hours, and PBMCs were isolated by density gradient centrifugation. PBMCs destined for TCR sequencing were cryopreserved in liquid nitrogen and later thawed in a 37 °C water bath. Purity of sorted or isolated CD4+, CD8+ and CD8+ TEMRA cells was at least 90%. Concerning this clonotype itself: Its recognized antigen is unknown. No qualities accompany the bases; no much larger clone lies one base away.

CDR1 and CDR2 are drawn from the germline V gene: KGHDR, SFDVKD. After removal of 6 bases from V and 8 bases from J, the junction retains 10 bases not matched to a gene. From its cysteine to its phenylalanine, the CDR3 spans 15 amino acids. Only the CDR3 DNA is retained, 45 bases long and in frame from the first base. The chain is assembled from TRBV24-1 and TRBJ2-2, with 8 bases matching TRBD1. The TCR comes from a human donor with Susac syndrome. The sequencing sample was made of CD4+ T cells from PBMCs. The nucleotides are TGTGCCACCAGTCGTCGGGACAGGTCGGATGGGGAGCTGTTTTTT. Its protein reads: CATSRRDRSDGELFF.